This TCR beta chain was sequenced for a study of T cells after posttransplantation cyclophosphamide. Regarding the study as a whole: Recipient CMV seropositivity and CMV reactivation strongly tracked TRB clonality. Later post-transplant blood repertoires were often dominated by donor CD8+ memory clones. Tissue-infiltrating T cells from skin or gut overlapped little with blood T cells.

Germline V gives CDR1 MNHEY, CDR2 SVGAGI. This CDR3 comprises 16 residues. V was shortened by 4 bases and J by 6 bases, with 16 bases between the two germline ends. As to this clone: Its antigen is as yet unknown.

Assay used: immunoSEQ multiplex PCR; TCRdb lists only in-frame clones, some missing. Of 30,000 or so clones in the sample, under 95% were seen once. The naive gate required viable CD3+CD4+ or CD3+CD8+ cells with CCR7+CD45RA+CD45RO-CD95-CD27+CD28+ phenotype. Peripheral blood was collected from the related graft donor on the marrow donation day. This receptor was identified in a woman aged 60-70 years in good health, CMV-negative, and a related stem cell transplant donor. The sequencing sample was made of naive CD4+ T cells sorted from PBMCs. The J gene is TRBJ1-6, the V gene TRBV6-5; D may be TRBD1 (6 bases). CDR3 amino acids: CASSSPTRGINSPLHF. The CDR3 nucleotides are TGTGCCAGCAGTTCGCCCACTAGGGGGATTAATTCACCCCTCCACTTT.